This T cell receptor (beta chain) appears in the sequencing data of a study of T cell repertoires and HLA-DP antigens (dated by TCRdb to the late 2010s). Some background on the complete study: Using HeLa cells transduced to present allogeneic HLA-DP, the study set up an in vitro model of CD4+ T cell alloreactivity. The three donors, two male and one female, ranged from the 18-to-29 to the 60-to-69 age band. Average DNA input was around 210 ng for sorted CD137+CD4+ samples, compared with 950 to 1,500 ng for pre-culture CD4+ samples. One alloantigen differed from self by one peptide-binding groove amino acid, whereas the other differed by ten, modelling structurally similar versus dissimilar alloantigens.

What the work shows at the level of the full study, not this receptor alone: Average cumulative frequency of clones undetected before culture was 30% to 40% against one allele and 50.6% against the other. The naive and memory CD4+ repertoires were not analysed as separate populations. The study was limited by having only three donors, by relying on a non-physiological HeLa antigen-presenting system, and by using total CD4+ responder cells. Similar clonality (about 0.39) was observed for sorted CD137+ cells against both alloantigens, and this clonality was much higher than that observed in pre-culture samples (roughly 0.041).

The immunoSEQ multiplex PCR, with forward primers for 54 TRBV segments and reverse primers for 13 TRBJ segments, was used to amplify TCRB CDR3 regions. For pre-culture CD4+ samples, sequencing was done at deep resolution with a target of fewer than 250,000 T cell genomes. Amplicons were sequenced on an Illumina HiSeq System, producing 87 bp reads covering the CDR3. The authors processed their data as follows. PCR and sequencing errors in the reads were corrected, and CDR3 regions were defined by aligning to IMGT reference sequences. Synthetic template pools were used to estimate the numbers of templates and unique rearrangements. Clonality was computed by subtracting Pielou's evenness from 1. Richness was estimated with the Daley-Smith estimator. Morisita's index served as the measure of repertoire overlap. A clone counted as low-abundance if it appeared in cultured samples but went undetected in the pre-culture repertoire of the same donor. In TCRdb, the immuneACCESS table is reduced to in-frame sequences with V and J assigned. These tables do not hold every clone; where another copy was compared, an unresolved V gene accounts for under half, and the others remain unexplained. That table supplies the V and J calls and clone size; D and trimming were determined from the DNA. The sample table holds around 110,000 clones, of which about 91% were seen once. 0.27% of the sample is held by the ten biggest clonotypes.

From the germline V gene, CDR1 is MDHEN and CDR2 is SYDVKM. Between the V and J ends, shortened by 4 bases and 3 bases respectively, the junction contains 10 bases. The CDR3 runs 13 residues from the cysteine to the valine. The only DNA kept is the CDR3, 39 bases in frame from the first base. Untouched CD4+ T cells were isolated from Ficoll-separated PBMC through negative selection with magnetic beads, and an average purity of approximately 98% was reached. Magnetic beads were used to isolate untouched CD4+ T cells from Ficoll-separated PBMC, giving approximately 98% purity with negligible CD8+ contamination. Peripheral blood mononuclear cells came from the buffy coats of a few healthy blood donors. CMV seronegative status was shared by all three donors. Genomic DNA was extracted with the DNeasy Blood & Tissue Kit. For each subject, genomic DNA from sorted CD137+CD4+ cells and from pre-culture CD4+ baseline samples underwent TCRB sequencing.

A word on this clone: This receptor's antigen is unknown. No base quality information exists; no much larger clone differs at one position.

Sequences were obtained from CD4+ T cells from PBMCs. The sequence was obtained from a young woman in good health and CMV-seronegative. The sequence joins TRBV28 to TRBJ2-7; D gene: possibly TRBD1, on 6 matching bases. At the DNA level, the sequence is TGTGCCAGCAGTTACCCACAGGGCTACGAGCAGTACGTC. Its protein reads: CASSYPQGYEQYV.